The clone carrying this T cell receptor beta chain was counted only a few times. Its antigen is still unknown. Sequencing used immunoSEQ multiplex PCR; TCRdb keeps in-frame clones, though not all of them. The sample yields some 17,000 clones, approximately 87% seen once. This record belongs to a study of OX40 agonist ivuxolimab in advanced cancers. About the research overall: Patients were 65% to 85% male with ages roughly 20 to 90, mean around 61. Overall study findings and caveats: Expanded peripheral T-cell antigen specificity went undetermined.

CDR1 SGDLS and CDR2 YYNGEE come from the germline V gene. Trimming removed 0 bases from V and 0 bases from J, with 0 bases in between. The CDR3 totals 13 residues. The receptor was isolated from an adult with an advanced solid tumor such as melanoma, head and neck, liver or kidney cancer. This chain connects TRBV9 to TRBJ1-4; D is undetermined. Specimen: CD4+ or CD8+ T cells sorted from blood, collected in a trial of the OX40 agonist ivuxolimab. The DNA of the CDR3 is TGTGCCAGCAGCGTAGCAACTAATGAAAAACTGTTTTTT. It encodes CASSVATNEKLFF.